This TCR beta chain was found in a study of T cells in Graves' hyperthyroidism and ophthalmopathy. Amplified TCR beta CDR3 regions derived from RNA transcripts. HTBI primers were the set used in a first-round RT-PCR of the TCR CDR3. TCRdb reprocessed the multiplex PCR reads with MiXCR, giving one entry per CDR3 protein. The sample shows 610,000 or so distinct CDR3 sequences, about 43% of them seen only once. On the basis of clinical symptoms, serum thyroxine and TRAb, thyroid ultrasound and orbital computed tomography, diagnoses were made. CDR1 LNHDA and CDR2 SQIVND come from the germline V gene (reference sequence). This CDR3 is 14 amino acids long. The V and J ends lost 0 bases and 5 bases respectively, with 10 bases between them. This clonotype was observed at least ten times.

The V call is TRBV19, the J call TRBJ1-2; D gene uncertain. The clonotype comes from a woman between 18 and 29 years old with Graves' hyperthyroidism. The sample consisted of peripheral blood or thyroid tissue (not recorded which). The CDR3 is CASSIDGGNYGYTF. DNA for the CDR3: TGTGCCAGTAGTATAGATGGCGGCAATTATGGCTACACCTTC.